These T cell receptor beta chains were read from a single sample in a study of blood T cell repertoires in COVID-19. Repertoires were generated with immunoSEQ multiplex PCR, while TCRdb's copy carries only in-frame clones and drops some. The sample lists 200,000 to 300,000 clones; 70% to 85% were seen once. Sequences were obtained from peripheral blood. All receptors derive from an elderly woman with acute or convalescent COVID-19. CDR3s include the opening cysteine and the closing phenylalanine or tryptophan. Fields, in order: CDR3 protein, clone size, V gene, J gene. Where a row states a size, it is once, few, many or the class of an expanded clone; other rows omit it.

CDR3: CASTSQAQGVTQYF
size: -
V: TRBV7-2
J: TRBJ2-5

CDR3: CASSPGTGGWDTQYF
size: -
V: TRBV4-3
J: TRBJ2-3

CDR3: CASSPTAGGGSETQYF
size: once
V: TRBV7-3
J: TRBJ2-5

CDR3: CAWSLLNTEAFF
size: -
V: TRBV30
J: TRBJ1-1

CDR3: CASSQDAGKQETQYF
size: -
V: TRBV3-1/TRBV3-2
J: TRBJ2-5

CDR3: CASSVGQGIHNSPLHF
size: few
V: TRBV19
J: TRBJ1-6

CDR3: CAGDRDPPSGANVLTF
size: -
V: TRBV6-4
J: TRBJ2-6

CDR3: CASSVELVEFPNEQFF
size: -
V: TRBV9
J: TRBJ2-1

CDR3: CASSPRADEQYF
size: -
V: TRBV18
J: TRBJ2-7

CDR3: CASSLGTDEQYF
size: -
V: TRBV5-1
J: TRBJ2-7

CDR3: CASSGGTGSGETQYF
size: few
V: TRBV5-8
J: TRBJ2-5

CDR3: CASSIVGSGRVGETQYF
size: -
V: TRBV19
J: TRBJ2-5

CDR3: CSARTGPNYGYTF
size: -
V: TRBV29-1
J: TRBJ1-2

CDR3: CASSPAGKQPQHF
size: -
V: TRBV6-2/TRBV6-3
J: TRBJ1-5

CDR3: CASSPGQGSYEQYF
size: -
V: TRBV3-1/TRBV3-2
J: TRBJ2-7

CDR3: CASSYPGQGSYEQYF
size: -
V: TRBV6-5
J: TRBJ2-7

CDR3: CASSEVRGLDGYTF
size: -
V: TRBV6-1
J: TRBJ1-2

CDR3: CASSPAGIEQFF
size: -
V: TRBV19
J: TRBJ2-1

CDR3: CASSSDYTGELFF
size: -
V: TRBV6-5
J: TRBJ2-2

CDR3: CASSLGTGIPNQPQHF
size: -
V: TRBV7-2
J: TRBJ1-5

CDR3: CASSLAFMGIGDIQYF
size: -
V: TRBV7-9
J: TRBJ2-4

CDR3: CASSFGQGNTGELFF
size: -
V: TRBV7-9
J: TRBJ2-2

CDR3: CASSRTDRTYEQYF
size: few
V: TRBV18
J: TRBJ2-7

CDR3: CASGTGDTQYF
size: -
V: TRBV4-1
J: TRBJ2-3

CDR3: CASVETANNSPLHF
size: -
V: TRBV7-9
J: TRBJ1-6

CDR3: CASSQEVTGFLGYTF
size: -
V: TRBV4-3
J: TRBJ1-2

CDR3: CASSLEAAVAEKLFF
size: -
V: TRBV5-1
J: TRBJ1-4